These 29 T cell receptor beta chains came from one sample sequenced in a study of cytomegalovirus exposure and HLA in healthy donors. 60 Vbeta and 13 Jbeta primers were used in PCR. Some clones are missing from TCRdb's copy, which holds only in-frame ones; the method was immunoSEQ multiplex PCR. The top ten clones hold 9.5% to 15% of a sample with approximately 110,000 clones, approximately 80% of them seen once. Sequenced sample: PBMCs. These receptors came from a woman aged 40 to 55 in good health and CMV-seropositive.

This chain joins TRBV5-1 and TRBJ2-7; 10 bases align to TRBD1. Germline trimming cut 2 bases from V and 3 bases from J; bases unmatched to any gene: 5. This CDR3 contains 15 residues. In germline, CDR1 is SGHRS, CDR2 YFSETQ. The CDR3 reads CASSLGGQGFYEQYF. Here the CDR3 DNA reads TGCGCCAGCAGCTTAGGGGGACAGGGGTTCTACGAGCAGTACTTC.

This clone was recorded only once. The gene calls are TRBV30 and TRBJ1-1; no clear D gene. V lost 2 bases and J lost 5, with 12 bases in between. This CDR3 has 13 residues. CDR1 and CDR2 (germline): GTSNPN, SVGIG (reference sequence). The DNA for the CDR3 is TGTGCCTGGAGTAATACTAGAGGGACTGAAGCTTTCTTT. It encodes CAWSNTRGTEAFF.

This chain links TRBV28 with TRBJ2-7; no clear D gene. Deletions cut 6 bases from V and 2 bases from J, with 14 bases between. From germline, CDR1 is MDHEN and CDR2 SYDVKM. There are 14 residues in the CDR3. CDR3 sequence (DNA): TGTGCCAGCAGCCCTGAGGTCGCCACCTACGAGCAGTACTTC. This encodes CASSPEVATYEQYF.

This chain connects TRBV2 to TRBJ1-5, with 7 bases lining up with TRBD1. With 5 bases clipped from V and 4 bases from J, the junction kept 5 bases outside the gene matches. CDR1 is SNHLY and CDR2 is FYNNEI in the germline V gene. The CDR3 is 14 residues long. CDR3 protein: CASSRDRKNQPQHF. The DNA for the CDR3 is TGTGCCAGCAGTAGGGACAGAAAAAATCAGCCCCAGCATTTT.

This chain joins TRBV29-1 and TRBJ2-5, with D tentatively TRBD1 (5 bases). Trimming cost V 7 bases and J 4 bases, with 10 bases left between them. CDR3 length: 11 residues. In germline, CDR1 is SQVTM, CDR2 ANQGSEA. The CDR3 nucleotides read TGCAGCGGCAGACAGTCAGAGACCCAGTACTTC. It encodes CSGRQSETQYF.

The chain combines TRBV11-3 with TRBJ2-2; 10 nucleotides agree with TRBD1. V gave up 2 bases and J gave up 4 bases; unmatched junction bases: 4. The germline V gene has CDR1 SGHNT and CDR2 YENEEA. This CDR3 is built from 16 residues. The CDR3 sequence is CASSLRRDRGTGELFF. The CDR3 DNA is TGTGCCAGCAGCTTACGGCGGGACAGGGGCACCGGGGAGCTGTTTTTT.

The chain joins TRBV6-5 to TRBJ1-2; the match to TRBD1 covers 7 bases. The V and J ends lost 6 bases and 2 bases, in that order; junction bases with no gene match: 3. The V gene's germline CDR1 is MNHEY and CDR2 SVGAGI. The CDR3 totals 13 residues. In DNA form, the CDR3 reads TGTGCCAGCAGGGAGACAGGGAACTATGGCTACACCTTC. Translation gives CASRETGNYGYTF.

This chain uses TRBV30 with TRBJ1-2; maybe TRBD1 (6 bases). The V gene's germline CDR1 is GTSNPN and CDR2 SVGIG (reference sequence). V lost 1 base, J lost 8 bases, and 14 bases lay in between. The CDR3 is made up of 13 amino acids. The CDR3 is CAWSGGGARGYTF. CDR3 sequence (DNA): TGTGCCTGGAGTGGTGGGGGGGCGCGGGGCTACACCTTC.

This chain connects TRBV25-1 to TRBJ1-1, with TRBD1 identical over 7 bases. The CDR3 spans 14 residues. In germline, CDR1 is MGHDK, CDR2 SYGVNS. J lost 3 bases, V lost 4 bases, and 5 bases had no gene match. CDR3 sequence: CASSGWDSYTEAFF. The CDR3 nucleotides are TGTGCCAGCAGTGGGTGGGACAGCTACACTGAAGCTTTCTTT. The full variable domain, with the rest looked up from reference TRBV25-1 and TRBJ1-1, is EADIYQTPRYLVIGTGKKITLECSQTMGHDKMYWYQQDPGMELHLIHYSYGVNSTEKGDLSSESTVSRIRTEHFPLTLESARPSHTSQYLCASSGWDSYTEAFFGQGTRLTVV.

The chain's CDR3 is CASSNSNTGELFF. In nucleotides, the CDR3 is TGCGCCAGCAGCAACTCTAACACCGGGGAGCTGTTTTTT. The chain couples TRBV10-1 to TRBJ2-2, with D uncertain. There are 13 residues in the CDR3. V lost 6 bases to trimming and J lost 2 bases, with 7 bases between them. Germline CDR1 reads WNHNN; CDR2 reads SYGVQD (reference sequence).

V gene TRBV28 combines with J gene TRBJ1-2; a possible D gene is TRBD1 (5 bases). The length of the CDR3 is 15 residues. Trimming took off 7 bases at V and 5 bases at J, with 20 bases between the two ends. The germline V gene encodes CDR1 MDHEN and CDR2 SYDVKM. In DNA form, the CDR3 reads TGTGCCAGCACCCTATCCCAGGGTTCTGGGTATGGCTACACCTTC. As protein: CASTLSQGSGYGYTF.

V gene TRBV6-6 combines with J gene TRBJ2-2; the D gene is possibly TRBD1 (5 bases). Looked up from germline, CDR1 is MNHNY and CDR2 is SVGAGI (reference sequence). CDR3 size: 16 residues. V dropped 4 bases and J dropped 0 bases, with 12 bases sitting between them. CDR3: CASSFDGRANTGELFF. The DNA of the CDR3 is TGTGCCAGCAGTTTTGACGGCAGGGCGAACACCGGGGAGCTGTTTTTT.

The chain employs TRBV27 and TRBJ1-5, with unresolved D. The CDR3 is made up of 13 amino acids. Germline lookup yields CDR1 MNHEY and CDR2 SMNVEV (reference sequence). Trimming removed 8 bases from V and 0 bases from J, with 8 bases in between. CDR3 protein: CASGRLSNQPQHF. The CDR3 nucleotides read TGTGCCAGCGGGAGACTTAGCAATCAGCCCCAGCATTTT.

The V call is TRBV30, the J call TRBJ1-3; D gene uncertain. The CDR3 totals 14 residues. Trimming pared 1 base from V and 5 bases from J, leaving 12 bases between. Germline CDR1 GTSNPN, CDR2 SVGIG (reference sequence). CDR3 in amino acids: CAWSEGSGRNTIYF. The CDR3 DNA reads as TGTGCCTGGAGTGAAGGGTCGGGAAGAAACACCATATATTTT.

The V and J genes are TRBV5-1 and TRBJ2-6; D call uncertain. Germline-derived CDR1 and CDR2 are SGHRS and YFSETQ. V lost 0 bases and J 3 bases, leaving 10 bases between the germline ends. The CDR3 is 16 amino acids. CDR3 DNA: TGCGCCAGCAGCTTGGCCGAAGAGGTTGGGGCCAACGTCCTGACTTTC. Protein: CASSLAEEVGANVLTF.

The chain joins TRBV7-2 to TRBJ2-3; the match to TRBD2 covers 9 bases. V lost 5 bases to trimming and J lost 6 bases; unmatched junction nucleotides: 12. The CDR3 is 16 residues long. Germline values: CDR1 SGHTA, CDR2 FQGNSA. CDR3 in DNA: TGTGCCAGCAGCAGTGGACTAGCGCTGTTTTCGGATACGCAGTATTTT. Its translation: CASSSGLALFSDTQYF. Variable domain in full (rest from reference TRBV7-2 and TRBJ2-3): GAGVSQSPSNKVTEKGKDVELRCDPISGHTALYWYRQSLGQGLEFLIYFQGNSAPDKSGLPSDRFSAERTGGSVSTLTIQRTQQEDSAVYLCASSSGLALFSDTQYFGPGTRLTVL.

V usage is TRBV9 and J usage is TRBJ2-1; TRBD2 matches at 8 bases. CDR3 length: 17 residues. V gave up 0 bases and J gave up 3 bases; unmatched junction bases: 8. Germline lookup yields CDR1 SGDLS and CDR2 YYNGEE. CDR3 sequence: CASSVDGGLAGYNEQFF. For the CDR3, the DNA is TGTGCCAGCAGCGTAGATGGGGGGCTAGCGGGCTACAATGAGCAGTTCTTC.

This sequence joins TRBV27 and TRBJ2-1, with D maybe TRBD2 (5 bases). CDR3 length: 14 residues. Per the germline V gene, CDR1 is MNHEY and CDR2 is SMNVEV (reference sequence). The germline V and J ends were trimmed by 2 bases and 7 bases, with 12 bases remaining between them. This chain's CDR3 is CASSLVPWRNEQFF. CDR3 nucleotides: TGTGCCAGCAGTTTAGTACCCTGGAGGAATGAGCAGTTCTTC.

The rearrangement uses TRBV4-1 and TRBJ2-3, with D tentatively TRBD2 (6 bases). The length of the CDR3 is 16 residues. The V end was cut by 0 bases, the J end by 3 bases, with 13 bases between. Per the germline V gene, CDR1 is MGHRA and CDR2 is YSYEKL. CDR3 nucleotides: TGCGCCAGCAGCCAAGATCCCGGGAGAGGGACAGATACGCAGTATTTT. Translation gives CASSQDPGRGTDTQYF.

This chain connects TRBV30 to TRBJ2-5; D is uncertain. The CDR3 loop spans 14 amino acids. Germline-derived CDR1 and CDR2 are GTSNPN and SVGIG (reference sequence). Trimming removed 0 bases at V and 1 base at J, with 9 bases between. CDR3 region: CAWSVGGLQETQYF. The DNA of the CDR3 is TGTGCCTGGAGTGTAGGTGGGCTCCAAGAGACCCAGTACTTC.

This rearrangement joins TRBV11-1 to TRBJ2-2; D is perhaps TRBD1 (6 bases). Trimming removed 5 bases at V and 4 bases at J, with 14 bases between. This CDR3 contains 15 residues. Germline V gene data show CDR1 as SGHAT and CDR2 as FQDESV (reference sequence). The CDR3 spells CASSPRTASTGELFF. The CDR3 coding sequence is TGTGCCAGCAGCCCAAGGACAGCCTCCACCGGGGAGCTGTTTTTT.

In DNA form, the CDR3 reads TGCGCCAGCAGACCGACTCTCCGAGGGACTGAAGCTTTCTTT. This sequence encodes CASRPTLRGTEAFF. The J gene is TRBJ1-1, the V gene TRBV10-1, with D uncertain. The CDR3 loop spans 14 amino acids. CDR1 WNHNN and CDR2 SYGVQD come from the germline V gene (reference sequence). Trimming removed 6 bases from V and 5 bases from J, with 16 bases in between.

The chain is built from TRBV6-1 and TRBJ1-3; D gene ambiguous. This CDR3 has 10 residues. Germline V lookup: CDR1 MNHNS, CDR2 SASEGT. Trimming cost V 10 bases and J 3 bases, with 4 bases left between them. The CDR3 here is CATLGNTIYF. The DNA for the CDR3 is TGTGCCACCCTTGGAAACACCATATATTTT.

The genes are TRBV5-1 and TRBJ2-5, with D perhaps matching TRBD1 (5 bases). The J call is in doubt because the DNA end fits TRBJ2-7 better. The CDR3 consists of 15 residues. Germline V gene sequence: CDR1 SGHRS, CDR2 YFSETQ. CDR3 coding DNA: TGCGCCAGCAGCCCGGGCAGGGTTTTCGGGTACGAGCAGTACTTC. Its protein is CASSPGRVFGYEQYF.

The DNA for the CDR3 is TGTGCCAGCAGCTTAACAGGGGGCAGAGAGACCCAGTACTTC. Amino acids: CASSLTGGRETQYF. The chain recombines TRBV7-8 with TRBJ2-5; 9 nucleotides align to TRBD1. Per germline, CDR1 SGHVS and CDR2 FQNEAQ. The CDR3 contains 14 residues. J was trimmed by 4 bases and V by 2 bases; bases with no gene match: 2.

The chain joins TRBV28 to TRBJ2-1, with D perhaps matching TRBD2 (7 bases). Germline values: CDR1 MDHEN, CDR2 SYDVKM. The CDR3 is made up of 16 amino acids. Trimming shortened V by 5 bases and J by 2 bases, and 16 bases separated the two germline ends. CDR3 residues: CASSEGGGGAYNEQFF. CDR3 coding DNA: TGTGCCAGCAGTGAGGGGGGAGGGGGGGCCTACAATGAGCAGTTCTTC.

This clone showed up just a few times. This rearrangement joins TRBV7-6 to TRBJ2-7; 7 bases align to TRBD1. The CDR3 has 13 amino acids. Germline trimming cut 3 bases from V and 6 bases from J; bases unmatched to any gene: 5. Germline CDR1 is SGHVS and CDR2 is FNYEAQ. DNA for the CDR3: TGTGCCAGCAGCTTCTCCCGGACAGGCGAGCAGTACTTC. Its translation is CASSFSRTGEQYF.

V and J are TRBV19 and TRBJ2-5; 7 bases fit TRBD1. After removal of 1 base from V and 4 bases from J, the junction contained 6 bases not matched to a gene. Germline assignment: CDR1 LNHDA and CDR2 SQIVND (reference sequence). The CDR3 is made up of 15 amino acids. CDR3: CASSIGQGRGETQYF. Here the CDR3 DNA reads TGTGCCAGTAGTATAGGACAGGGAAGAGGAGAGACCCAGTACTTC.

This chain uses TRBV10-1 with TRBJ2-1; D possibly corresponds to TRBD2 (7 bases). Germline V lookup: CDR1 WNHNN, CDR2 SYGVQD (reference sequence). This CDR3 contains 17 residues. Deletions cut 3 bases from V and 8 bases from J, with 23 bases between. The CDR3 here is CASSDTKGRGLMDEQFF. CDR3 nucleotide sequence: TGCGCCAGCAGTGATACTAAAGGGAGGGGGTTAATGGATGAGCAGTTCTTC.